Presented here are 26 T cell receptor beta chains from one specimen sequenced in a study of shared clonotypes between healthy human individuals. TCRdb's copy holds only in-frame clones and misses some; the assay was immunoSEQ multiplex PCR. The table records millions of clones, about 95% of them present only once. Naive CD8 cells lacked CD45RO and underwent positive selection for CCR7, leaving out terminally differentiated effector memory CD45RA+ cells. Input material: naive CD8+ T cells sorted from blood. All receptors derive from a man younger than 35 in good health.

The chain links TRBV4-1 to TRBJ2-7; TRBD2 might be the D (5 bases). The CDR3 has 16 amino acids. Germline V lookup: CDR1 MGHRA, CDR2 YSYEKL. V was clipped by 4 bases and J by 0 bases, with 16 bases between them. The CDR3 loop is CASSPQDSANSYEQYF. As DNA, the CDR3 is TGCGCCAGCAGCCCCCAGGATAGCGCAAACTCCTACGAGCAGTACTTC.

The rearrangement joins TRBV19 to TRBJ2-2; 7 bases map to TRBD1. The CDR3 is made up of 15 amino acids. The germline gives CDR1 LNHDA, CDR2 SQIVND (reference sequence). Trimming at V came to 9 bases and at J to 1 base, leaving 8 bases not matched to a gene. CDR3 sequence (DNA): TGTGCCAGCAACGACAGGGTTCGGAACACCGGGGAGCTGTTTTTT. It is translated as CASNDRVRNTGELFF.

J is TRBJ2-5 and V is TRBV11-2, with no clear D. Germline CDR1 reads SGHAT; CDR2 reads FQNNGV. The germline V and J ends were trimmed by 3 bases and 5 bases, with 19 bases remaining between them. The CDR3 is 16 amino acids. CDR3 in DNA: TGTGCCAGCAGCTTTTGGGCCAGCCCCACCGGCGAGACCCAGTACTTC. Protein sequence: CASSFWASPTGETQYF. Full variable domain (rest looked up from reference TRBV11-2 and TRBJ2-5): EAGVAQSPRYKIIEKRQSVAFWCNPISGHATLYWYQQILGQGPKLLIQFQNNGVVDDSQLPKDRFSAERLKGVDSTLKIQPAKLEDSAVYLCASSFWASPTGETQYFGPGTRLLVL.

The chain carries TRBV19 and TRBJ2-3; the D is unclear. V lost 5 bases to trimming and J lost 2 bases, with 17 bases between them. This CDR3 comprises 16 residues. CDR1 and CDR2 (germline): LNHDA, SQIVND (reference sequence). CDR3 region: CASSSGQFILTDTQYF. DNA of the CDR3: TGTGCCAGTAGTTCAGGCCAGTTTATCCTCACAGATACGCAGTATTTT.

CDR3 sequence (DNA): TGTGCCAGTAGCCGGGCCCTATGGACAGAGACCGACTCCTATAATTCACCCCTCCACTTT. Translated, it gives CASSRALWTETDSYNSPLHF. This sequence joins TRBV19 and TRBJ1-6; perhaps TRBD1 as D (6 bases). V lost 6 bases to trimming and J lost 0 bases, with 24 bases between them. The CDR3 has 20 amino acids. Per the germline V gene, CDR1 is LNHDA and CDR2 is SQIVND (reference sequence). The full variable domain, its missing parts supplied by reference TRBV19 and TRBJ1-6, is DGGITQSPKYLFRKEGQNVTLSCEQNLNHDAMYWYRQDPGQGLRLIYYSQIVNDFQKGDIAEGYSVSREKKESFPLTVTSAQKNPTAFYLCASSRALWTETDSYNSPLHFGNGTRLTVT.

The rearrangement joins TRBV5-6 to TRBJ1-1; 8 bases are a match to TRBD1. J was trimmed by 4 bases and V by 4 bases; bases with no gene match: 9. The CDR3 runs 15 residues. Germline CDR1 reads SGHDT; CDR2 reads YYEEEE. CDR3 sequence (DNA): TGTGCCAGCAGCACAGGACAGGGCCTCGGCACTGAAGCTTTCTTT. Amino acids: CASSTGQGLGTEAFF.

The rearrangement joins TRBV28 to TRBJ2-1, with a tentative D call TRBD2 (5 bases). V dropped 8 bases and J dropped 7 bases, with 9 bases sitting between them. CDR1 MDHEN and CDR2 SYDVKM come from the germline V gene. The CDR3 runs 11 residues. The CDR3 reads CASGRGNEQFF. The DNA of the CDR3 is TGTGCCAGCGGGAGAGGAAATGAGCAGTTCTTC.

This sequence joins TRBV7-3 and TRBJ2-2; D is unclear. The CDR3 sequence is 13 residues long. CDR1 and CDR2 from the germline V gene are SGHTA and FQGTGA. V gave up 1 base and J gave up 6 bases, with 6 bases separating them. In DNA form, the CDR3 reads TGTGCCAGCAGCTTAAATCTAGCCGGGGAGCTGTTTTTT. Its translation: CASSLNLAGELFF.

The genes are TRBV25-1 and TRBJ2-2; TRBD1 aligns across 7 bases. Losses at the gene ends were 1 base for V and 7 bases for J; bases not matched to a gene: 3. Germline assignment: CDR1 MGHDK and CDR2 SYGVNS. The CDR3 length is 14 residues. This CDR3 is CASSESGGGGELFF. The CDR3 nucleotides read TGTGCCAGCAGTGAATCAGGGGGTGGCGGGGAGCTGTTTTTT.

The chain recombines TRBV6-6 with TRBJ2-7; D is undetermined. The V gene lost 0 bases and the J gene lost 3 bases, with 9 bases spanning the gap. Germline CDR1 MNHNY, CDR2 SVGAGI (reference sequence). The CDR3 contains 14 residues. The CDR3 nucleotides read TGTGCCAGCAGTTACTCCTCCCTCTACTACGAGCAGTACTTC. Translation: CASSYSSLYYEQYF.

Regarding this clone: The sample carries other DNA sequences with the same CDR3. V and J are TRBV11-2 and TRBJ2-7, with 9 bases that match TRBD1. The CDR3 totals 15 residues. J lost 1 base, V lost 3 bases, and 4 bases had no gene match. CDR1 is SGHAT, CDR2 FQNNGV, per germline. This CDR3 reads CASSLDRGGSYEQYF. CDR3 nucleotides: TGTGCCAGCAGCTTGGACAGGGGCGGGTCCTACGAGCAGTACTTC. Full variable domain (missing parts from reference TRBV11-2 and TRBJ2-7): EAGVAQSPRYKIIEKRQSVAFWCNPISGHATLYWYQQILGQGPKLLIQFQNNGVVDDSQLPKDRFSAERLKGVDSTLKIQPAKLEDSAVYLCASSLDRGGSYEQYFGPGTRLTVT.

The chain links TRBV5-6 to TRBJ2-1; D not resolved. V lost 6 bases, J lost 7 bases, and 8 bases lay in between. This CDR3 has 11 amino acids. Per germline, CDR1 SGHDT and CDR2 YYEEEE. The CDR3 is CASTSLNEQFF. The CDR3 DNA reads TGTGCCAGCACCTCCCTGAATGAGCAGTTCTTC.

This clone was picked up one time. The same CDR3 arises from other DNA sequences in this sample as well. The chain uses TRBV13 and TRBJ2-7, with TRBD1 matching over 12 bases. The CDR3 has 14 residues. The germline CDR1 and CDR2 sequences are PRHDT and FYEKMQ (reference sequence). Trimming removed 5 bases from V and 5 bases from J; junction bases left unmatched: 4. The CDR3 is CASSPGTGGNEQYF. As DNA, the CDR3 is TGTGCCAGCAGCCCAGGGACAGGGGGCAACGAGCAGTACTTC.

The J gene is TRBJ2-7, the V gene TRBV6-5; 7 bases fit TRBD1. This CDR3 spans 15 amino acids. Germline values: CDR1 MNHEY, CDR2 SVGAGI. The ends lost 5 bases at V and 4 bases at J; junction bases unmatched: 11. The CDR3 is CASSPRDSFIYEQYF. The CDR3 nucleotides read TGTGCCAGCAGTCCCCGGGACAGCTTCATTTACGAGCAGTACTTC.

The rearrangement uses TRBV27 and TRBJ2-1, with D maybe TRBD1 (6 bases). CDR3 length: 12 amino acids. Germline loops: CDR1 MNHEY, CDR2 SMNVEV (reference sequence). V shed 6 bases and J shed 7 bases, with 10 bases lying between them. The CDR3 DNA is TGTGCCAGCAGGGACAGAGGGAATGAGCAGTTCTTC. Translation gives CASRDRGNEQFF.

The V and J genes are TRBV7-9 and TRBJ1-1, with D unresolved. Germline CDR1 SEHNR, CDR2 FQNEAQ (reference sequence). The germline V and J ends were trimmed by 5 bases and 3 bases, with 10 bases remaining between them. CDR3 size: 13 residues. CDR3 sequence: CASSQNMDTEAFF. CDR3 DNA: TGTGCCAGCAGCCAAAATATGGACACTGAAGCTTTCTTT.

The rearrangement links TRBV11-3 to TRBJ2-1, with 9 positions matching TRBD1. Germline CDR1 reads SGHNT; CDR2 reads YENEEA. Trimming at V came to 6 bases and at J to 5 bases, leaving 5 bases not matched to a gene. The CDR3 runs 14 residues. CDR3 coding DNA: TGTGCCAGCAGTCTCCGGGACAGGGACAATGAGCAGTTCTTC. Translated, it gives CASSLRDRDNEQFF.

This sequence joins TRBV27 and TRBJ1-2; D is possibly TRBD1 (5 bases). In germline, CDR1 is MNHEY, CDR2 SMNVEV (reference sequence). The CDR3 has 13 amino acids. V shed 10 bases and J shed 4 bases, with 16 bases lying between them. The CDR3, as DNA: TGTGCCACCAAGTTTGGTGGGGGCTATGGCTACACCTTC. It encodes CATKFGGGYGYTF.

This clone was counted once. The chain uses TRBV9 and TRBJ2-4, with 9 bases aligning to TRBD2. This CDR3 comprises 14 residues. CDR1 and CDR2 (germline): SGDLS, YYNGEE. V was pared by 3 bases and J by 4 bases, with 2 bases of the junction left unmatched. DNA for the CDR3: TGTGCCAGCAGCGCAAGCGGGGGGAAAAACATTCAGTACTTC. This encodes CASSASGGKNIQYF.

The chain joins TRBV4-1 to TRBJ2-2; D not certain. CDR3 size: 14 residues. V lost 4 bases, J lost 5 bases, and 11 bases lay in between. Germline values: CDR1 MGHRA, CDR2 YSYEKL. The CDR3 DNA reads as TGCGCCAGCAGCCCCGCCATCGCGACCGGGGAGCTGTTTTTT. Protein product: CASSPAIATGELFF.

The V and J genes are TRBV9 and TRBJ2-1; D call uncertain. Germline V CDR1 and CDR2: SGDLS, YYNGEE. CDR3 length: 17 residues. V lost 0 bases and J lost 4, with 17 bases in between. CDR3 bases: TGTGCCAGCAGCGTAGTCGGTGGGGTTTCGGAATACAATGAGCAGTTCTTC. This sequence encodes CASSVVGGVSEYNEQFF.

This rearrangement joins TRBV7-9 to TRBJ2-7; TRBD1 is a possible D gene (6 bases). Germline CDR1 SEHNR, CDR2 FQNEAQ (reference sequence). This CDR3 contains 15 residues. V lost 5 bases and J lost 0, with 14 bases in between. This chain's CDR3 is CASSSPTGSSYEQYF. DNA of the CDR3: TGTGCCAGCAGCAGTCCGACAGGAAGCTCCTACGAGCAGTACTTC.

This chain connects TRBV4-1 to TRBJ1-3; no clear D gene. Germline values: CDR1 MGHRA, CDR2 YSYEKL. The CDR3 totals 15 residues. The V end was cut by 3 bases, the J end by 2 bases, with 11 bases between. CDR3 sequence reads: CASSQRSGAGNTIYF. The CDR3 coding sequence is TGCGCCAGCAGCCAGAGGTCTGGGGCTGGAAACACCATATATTTT.

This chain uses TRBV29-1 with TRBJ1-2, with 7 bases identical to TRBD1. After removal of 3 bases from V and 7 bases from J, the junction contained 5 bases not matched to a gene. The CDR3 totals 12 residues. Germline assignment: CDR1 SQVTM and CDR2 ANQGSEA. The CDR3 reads CSVDTDRTGYTF. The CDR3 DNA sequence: TGCAGCGTTGATACGGACAGGACTGGCTACACCTTC.

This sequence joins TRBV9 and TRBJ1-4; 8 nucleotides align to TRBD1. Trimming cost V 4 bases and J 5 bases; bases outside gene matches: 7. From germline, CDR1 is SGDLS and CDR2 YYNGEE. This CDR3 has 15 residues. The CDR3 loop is CASSMGQEINEKLFF. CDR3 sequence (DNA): TGTGCCAGCAGCATGGGACAGGAGATCAATGAAAAACTGTTTTTT.

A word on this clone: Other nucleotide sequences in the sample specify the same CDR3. Written as DNA, the CDR3 is TGTGCCAGTAGTATTGGGGGATCCTATGGCTACACCTTC. Translating it yields CASSIGGSYGYTF. The V call is TRBV19, the J call TRBJ1-2; maybe TRBD1 (5 bases). The length of the CDR3 is 13 residues. The V gene lost 3 bases and the J gene lost 4 bases, with 9 bases spanning the gap. CDR1 and CDR2 (germline): LNHDA, SQIVND (reference sequence).